This entry concerns a single T cell receptor beta chain. Antigen: not known. These data originate in a study of shared clonotypes between healthy human individuals. Points from the study as a whole: Several donors shared around 5.1% of their naive CD4 clonotypes.

Deep-level settings were used for running the assay. The repertoire was sequenced with immunoSEQ multiplex PCR; TCRdb's copy has only in-frame clones and lacks some. The repertoire holds over 2 million clones, with around 95% as singletons. CDR1 is GTSNPN and CDR2 is SVGIG in the germline V gene (reference sequence). The CDR3 has 17 residues. The junction had 10 bases not matched to a gene; V was cut back by 3 bases and J by 1 base. V and J are TRBV30 and TRBJ1-5; 9 positions match TRBD1. Material: naive CD4+ T cells sorted from blood. Subset here: CD45RA+ positively selected. This TCR was sampled from a young man in good health. The CDR3 is CAWRAPAGQGSNQPQHF. The CDR3, as DNA: TGTGCCTGGAGGGCTCCCGCGGGACAGGGAAGCAATCAGCCCCAGCATTTT. The entire variable domain, with the rest obtained from reference TRBV30 and TRBJ1-5, is as follows: SQTIHQWPATLVQPVGSPLSLECTVEGTSNPNLYWYRQAAGRGLQLLFYSVGIGQISSEVPQNLSASRPQDRQFILSSKKLLLSDSGFYLCAWRAPAGQGSNQPQHFGDGTRLSIL.